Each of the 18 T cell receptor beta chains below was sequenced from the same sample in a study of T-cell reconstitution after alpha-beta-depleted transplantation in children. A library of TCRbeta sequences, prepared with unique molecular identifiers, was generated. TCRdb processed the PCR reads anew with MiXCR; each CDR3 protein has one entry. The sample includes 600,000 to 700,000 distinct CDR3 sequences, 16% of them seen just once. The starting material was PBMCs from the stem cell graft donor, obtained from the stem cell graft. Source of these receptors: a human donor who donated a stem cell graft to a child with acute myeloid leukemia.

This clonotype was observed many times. The CDR3 DNA sequence: TGTGCCAGCAGGAGGGTAGCGGTGGGCACAGATACGCAGTATTTT. Translation: CASRRVAVGTDTQYF. The V and J genes are TRBV7-2 and TRBJ2-3; D is perhaps TRBD2 (6 bases). Deletions cut 6 bases from V and 1 base from J, with 14 bases between. The CDR3 contains 15 residues. The germline V gene encodes CDR1 SGHTA and CDR2 FQGNSA.

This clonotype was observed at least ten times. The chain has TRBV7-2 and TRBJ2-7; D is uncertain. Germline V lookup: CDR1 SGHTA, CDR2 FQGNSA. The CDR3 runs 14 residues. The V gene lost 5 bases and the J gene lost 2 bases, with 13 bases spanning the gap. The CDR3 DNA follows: TGTGCCAGCAGCGAGGCGGACGGTGCCTACGAGCAGTACTTC. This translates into CASSEADGAYEQYF.

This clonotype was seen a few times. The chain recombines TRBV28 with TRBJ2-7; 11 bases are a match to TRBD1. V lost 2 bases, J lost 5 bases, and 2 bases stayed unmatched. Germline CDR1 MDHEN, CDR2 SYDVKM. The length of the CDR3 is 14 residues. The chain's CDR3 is CASSLRGQGDEQYV. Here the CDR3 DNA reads TGTGCCAGCAGTTTACGGGGACAGGGGGACGAGCAGTACGTC.

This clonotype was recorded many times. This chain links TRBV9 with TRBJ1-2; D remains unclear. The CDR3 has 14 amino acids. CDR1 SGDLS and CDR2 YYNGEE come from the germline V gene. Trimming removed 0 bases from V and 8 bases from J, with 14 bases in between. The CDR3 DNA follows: TGTGCCAGCAGCGTAGCTGAAGAGGTTCGGGGCTACACCTTC. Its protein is CASSVAEEVRGYTF. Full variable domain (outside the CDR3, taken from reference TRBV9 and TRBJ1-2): DSGVTQTPKHLITATGQRVTLRCSPRSGDLSVYWYQQSLDQGLQFLIQYYNGEERAKGNILERFSAQQFPDLHSELNLSSLELGDSALYFCASSVAEEVRGYTFGSGTRLTVV.

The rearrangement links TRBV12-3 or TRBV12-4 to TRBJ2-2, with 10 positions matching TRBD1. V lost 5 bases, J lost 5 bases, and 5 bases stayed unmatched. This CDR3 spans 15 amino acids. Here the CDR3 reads CASSPGQGETGELFF. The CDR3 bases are TGTGCCAGCAGTCCCGGACAGGGGGAAACCGGGGAGCTGTTTTTT.

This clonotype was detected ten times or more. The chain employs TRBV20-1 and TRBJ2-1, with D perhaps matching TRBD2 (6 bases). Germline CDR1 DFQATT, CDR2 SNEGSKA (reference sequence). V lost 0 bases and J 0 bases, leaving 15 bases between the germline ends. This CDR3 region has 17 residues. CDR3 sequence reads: CSAREEGGASSYNEQFF. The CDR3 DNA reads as TGCAGTGCTAGAGAGGAAGGCGGGGCGAGCTCCTACAATGAGCAGTTCTTC.

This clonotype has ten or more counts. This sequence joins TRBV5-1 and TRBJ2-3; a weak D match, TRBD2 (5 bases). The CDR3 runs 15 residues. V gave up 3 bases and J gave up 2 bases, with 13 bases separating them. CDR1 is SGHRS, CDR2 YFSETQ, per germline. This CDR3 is CASSWGDTHTDTQYF. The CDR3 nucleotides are TGCGCCAGCAGCTGGGGAGACACACACACAGATACGCAGTATTTT.

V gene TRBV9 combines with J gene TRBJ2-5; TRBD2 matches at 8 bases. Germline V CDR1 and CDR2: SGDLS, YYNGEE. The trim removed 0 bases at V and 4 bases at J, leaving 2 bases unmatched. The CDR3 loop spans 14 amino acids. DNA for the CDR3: TGTGCCAGCAGCGTAGAGGCGGGGGGAGAGACCCAGTACTTC. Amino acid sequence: CASSVEAGGETQYF.

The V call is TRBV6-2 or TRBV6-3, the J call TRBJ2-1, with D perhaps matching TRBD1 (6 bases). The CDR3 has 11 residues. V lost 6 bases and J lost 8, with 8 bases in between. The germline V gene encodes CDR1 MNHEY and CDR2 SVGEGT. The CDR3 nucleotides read TGTGCCAGCAGCCGGACAGATGAGCAGTTCTTC. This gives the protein CASSRTDEQFF.

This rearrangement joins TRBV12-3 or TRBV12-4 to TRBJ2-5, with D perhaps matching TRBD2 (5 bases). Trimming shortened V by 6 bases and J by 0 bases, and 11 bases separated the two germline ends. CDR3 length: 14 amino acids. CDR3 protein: CASSTSGYQETQYF. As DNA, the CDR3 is TGTGCCAGCAGCACCTCGGGGTACCAAGAGACCCAGTACTTC.

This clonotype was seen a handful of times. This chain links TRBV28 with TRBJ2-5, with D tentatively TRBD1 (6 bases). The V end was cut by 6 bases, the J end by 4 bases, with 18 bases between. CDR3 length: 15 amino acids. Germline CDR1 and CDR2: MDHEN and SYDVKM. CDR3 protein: CASSPPQGAGETQYF. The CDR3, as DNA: TGTGCCAGCAGCCCCCCACAGGGCGCGGGAGAGACCCAGTACTTC.

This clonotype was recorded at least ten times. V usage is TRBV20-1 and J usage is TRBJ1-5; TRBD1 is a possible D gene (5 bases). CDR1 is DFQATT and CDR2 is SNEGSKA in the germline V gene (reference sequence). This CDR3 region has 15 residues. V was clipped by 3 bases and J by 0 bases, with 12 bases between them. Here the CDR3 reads CSARSMGGSNQPQHF. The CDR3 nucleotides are TGCAGTGCTAGGTCCATGGGGGGTAGCAATCAGCCCCAGCATTTT.

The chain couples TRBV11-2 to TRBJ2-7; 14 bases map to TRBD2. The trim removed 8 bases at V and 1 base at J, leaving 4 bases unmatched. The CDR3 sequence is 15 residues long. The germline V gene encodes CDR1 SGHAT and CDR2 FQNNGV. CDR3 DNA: TGTGCCAGCGGACTAGCGGGGGGCACATCCTACGAGCAGTACGTC. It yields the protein CASGLAGGTSYEQYV.

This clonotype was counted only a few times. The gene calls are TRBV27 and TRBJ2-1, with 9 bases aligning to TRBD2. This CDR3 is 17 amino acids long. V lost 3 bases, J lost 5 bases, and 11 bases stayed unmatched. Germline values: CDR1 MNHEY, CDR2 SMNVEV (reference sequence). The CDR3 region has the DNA TGTGCCAGCAGTTTTTTCGGGGGTAGCGGGGGCAACAATGAGCAGTTCTTC. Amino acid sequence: CASSFFGGSGGNNEQFF.

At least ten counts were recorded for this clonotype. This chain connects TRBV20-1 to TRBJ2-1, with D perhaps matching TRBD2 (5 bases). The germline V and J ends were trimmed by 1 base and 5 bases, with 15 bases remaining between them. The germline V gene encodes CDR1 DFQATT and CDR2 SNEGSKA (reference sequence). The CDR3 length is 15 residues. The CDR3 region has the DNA TGCAGTGCTAGAGCAAGAGAACCGGGGAACAATGAGCAGTTCTTC. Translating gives CSARAREPGNNEQFF.

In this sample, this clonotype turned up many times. The CDR3 spells CASSLGQPSYEQYF. In nucleotides, the CDR3 is TGTGCCAGCAGCCTGGGACAGCCCTCCTACGAGCAGTACTTC. The chain carries TRBV7-3 and TRBJ2-7; 7 bases align to TRBD1. CDR1 is SGHTA, CDR2 FQGTGA, per germline. V shed 5 bases, J shed 0 bases, and the junction held 4 bases outside the gene matches. CDR3 length equals 14 residues.

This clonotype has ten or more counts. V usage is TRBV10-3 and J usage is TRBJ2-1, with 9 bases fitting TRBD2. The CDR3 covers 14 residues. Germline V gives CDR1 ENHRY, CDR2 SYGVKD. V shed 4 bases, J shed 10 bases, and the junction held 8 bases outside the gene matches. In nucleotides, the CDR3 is TGTGCCATCAGTGGCGGGGGGGCAGGGAACGAGCAGTTCTTC. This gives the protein CAISGGGAGNEQFF.

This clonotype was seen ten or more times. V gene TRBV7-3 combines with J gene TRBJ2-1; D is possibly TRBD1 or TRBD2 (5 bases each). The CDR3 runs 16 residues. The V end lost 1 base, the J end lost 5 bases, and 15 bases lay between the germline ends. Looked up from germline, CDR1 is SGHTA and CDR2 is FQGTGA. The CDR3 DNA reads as TGTGCCAGCAGCTTAAGTACAGGACTTCTTAACAATGAGCAGTTCTTC. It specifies CASSLSTGLLNNEQFF.